These T cell receptor beta chains were read from a single sample in a study of molecular identifiers for immune sequencing clone quantification. TCRdb called the PCR reads again in MiXCR, with one record for every CDR3 protein. Of roughly 320,000 distinct CDR3 sequences detected, about a fifth appear once; the ten largest clones hold 0.75% to 0.85%. Sequencing input: naive CD8+ T cells from blood, with Jurkat cell RNA spiked in. These receptors were taken from a human donor in good health. Some libraries in this study had Jurkat cell RNA spiked in. The CDR3 runs from the conserved cysteine through the conserved F or W. A D gene is named only where the DNA matches it firmly.

d_gene	v_gene	j_gene	CDR3aa
-	TRBV20-1	TRBJ2-1	CSALVPGFSYNEQFF
TRBD2	TRBV7-2	TRBJ2-5	CASSLEGLAGGIETQYF
TRBD2	TRBV7-9	TRBJ2-7	CASSHPTHPGGEQYF
-	TRBV12-3/TRBV12-4	TRBJ2-7	CASRLNSDTYEQYF
-	TRBV29-1	TRBJ1-1	CSVEALGNPNTEAFF
-	TRBV7-2	TRBJ1-1	CASTNQREAFF
TRBD1	TRBV30	TRBJ1-2	CAWTRDRGRAYGYTF
-	TRBV19	TRBJ2-5	CATQDIIQTQYF
-	TRBV4-1	TRBJ2-3	CASSQTGFYTQYF
TRBD2	TRBV24-1	TRBJ2-2	CATSEPAGVIGELFF
-	TRBV12-3/TRBV12-4	TRBJ2-3	CASSPRGEDHSTDTQYF
-	TRBV5-1	TRBJ2-3	CASSPGTTPDTQYF
-	TRBV24-1	TRBJ1-1	CATQVDPERNTEAFF
-	TRBV27	TRBJ2-7	CASSLVSSSEQYF
TRBD1	TRBV19	TRBJ1-3	CASSETGAGNTIYF
TRBD1	TRBV27	TRBJ2-1	CASSRTGLPAESSYNEQFF
-	TRBV12-3/TRBV12-4	TRBJ1-3	CASSLSSGSTVYF
-	TRBV7-8	TRBJ1-4	CASTPIFGNEKLFF
-	TRBV28	TRBJ1-5	CASSPRGSNQPQHF
-	TRBV20-1	TRBJ2-3	CSAHPKAVYTDTQYF
TRBD1	TRBV7-9	TRBJ2-7	CASSHGQGEAIYEQYF
-	TRBV7-2	TRBJ2-4	CASSGAELLAKNIQYF
-	TRBV18	TRBJ2-7	CASSPGVSCEQYF
-	TRBV6-1	TRBJ1-5	CSSSPTSSVGNQPQHF
-	TRBV4-3	TRBJ2-3	CASSQEGLAGRDTQYF
-	TRBV15	TRBJ1-1	CATRPRGGTEAFF
TRBD2	TRBV18	TRBJ2-7	CASSQAASGDYEQYF
-	TRBV27	TRBJ2-7	CASSLFPTYEQYF
-	TRBV27	TRBJ1-5	CASSFITPFGNQPQHF
-	TRBV7-6	TRBJ1-1	CASGLASDRNTEAFF
TRBD1	TRBV7-8	TRBJ1-1	CASSLGWGDRESTEAFF
-	TRBV12-3/TRBV12-4	TRBJ2-1	CASIPGRGSSYNEQFF
-	TRBV3-1	TRBJ1-5	CASSQGGGHQPQHF
-	TRBV2	TRBJ2-3	CATPFSSTDTQYF
-	TRBV6-2/TRBV6-3	TRBJ1-4	CASSHNPFVTTNEKLFF
-	TRBV6-5	TRBJ2-3	CASSLVQTFRDTQYF
TRBD1	TRBV7-3	TRBJ2-1	CASSLNRGLINEQFF
TRBD1	TRBV27	TRBJ2-7	CASSPGAGGLEQYF
TRBD1	TRBV28	TRBJ2-7	CASREQGSSYEQYF
-	TRBV13	TRBJ2-2	CASSSGTSNKRLFF
-	TRBV28	TRBJ1-1	CASRVSSNTEAFF
-	TRBV29-1	TRBJ2-2	CSATAAKNTGELFF
TRBD1	TRBV20-1	TRBJ2-5	CSAGGQGAETQYF
-	TRBV7-2	TRBJ2-3	CASSTWHAVTDTQYF
TRBD1	TRBV6-1	TRBJ2-3	CASSEDRAADTQYF
-	TRBV12-3/TRBV12-4	TRBJ1-1	CASSLSASMNTEAFF
-	TRBV29-1	TRBJ2-5	CSVEGGAGQETQYF
TRBD1	TRBV30	TRBJ1-2	CAWNPGGWGYTF
-	TRBV28	TRBJ2-1	CASRPTGSNQGHEQFF
-	TRBV7-9	TRBJ1-3	CASSSLQGPGNTIYF
TRBD2	TRBV5-4	TRBJ2-3	CASSGGLAVADTQYF
-	TRBV12-3/TRBV12-4	TRBJ1-1	CASSSLGGWPEAFF
-	TRBV7-2	TRBJ2-7	CASSLAWGALGMEQYF
TRBD2	TRBV6-5	TRBJ2-5	CASSSNAGLAPQETQYF
-	TRBV2	TRBJ1-2	CASSRTVDIYGYTF
-	TRBV19	TRBJ2-2	CASSMTETGELFF
-	TRBV7-9	TRBJ1-6	CASSSALGDSPLHF
-	TRBV19	TRBJ1-5	CASRISQGRSNQPQHF
-	TRBV9	TRBJ1-4	CASSVGGGDEKLFF
-	TRBV12-3/TRBV12-4	TRBJ2-7	CASSAGIDLYKQYF